Each of the 8 T cell receptor beta chains below was sequenced from the same sample in a study of beta chain features in type 1 diabetes. Sequencing targeted expressed TCRB transcripts, as all isolated RNA had been reverse transcribed. Assay used: immunoSEQ multiplex PCR; TCRdb lists only in-frame clones, some missing. The sample consists of 220,000 or so clones, 55% to 70% of them appearing once. Source material: naive CD4+ T cells from blood. These receptors were collected from a man aged 25 to 40 in good health.

This clone has a handful of counts. The rearrangement uses TRBV20-1 and TRBJ2-2; no clear D. V lost 5 bases and J lost 7, with 8 bases in between. The CDR3 contains 11 residues. The germline gives CDR1 DFQATT, CDR2 SNEGSKA (reference sequence). Here the CDR3 DNA reads TGCAGTGCTCTACGCTTCGGGGAGCTGTTTTTT. Amino acids: CSALRFGELFF.

This clone was picked up a small number of times. This chain uses TRBV27 with TRBJ2-5; D possibly uses TRBD1 or TRBD2 (5 bases each). CDR1 and CDR2 (germline): MNHEY, SMNVEV (reference sequence). V gave up 4 bases and J gave up 1 base, with 10 bases separating them. CDR3 length: 14 amino acids. CDR3 bases: TGTGCCAGCAGTTATCTGAGGGGCCAAGAGACCCAGTACTTC. Translated: CASSYLRGQETQYF.

In this sample, this clone turned up a few times. This chain uses TRBV11-2 with TRBJ1-1; D uncertain. This CDR3 region has 15 residues. The germline CDR1 and CDR2 sequences are SGHAT and FQNNGV. Trimming pared 1 base from V and 0 bases from J, leaving 9 bases between. CDR3: CASSLVSRVNTEAFF. The CDR3 DNA follows: TGTGCCAGCAGCTTAGTATCCAGAGTGAACACTGAAGCTTTCTTT.

The chain joins TRBV2 to TRBJ2-3, with D possibly being TRBD1 (5 bases). The CDR3 length is 13 residues. Germline V gene lookup returns CDR1 SNHLY and CDR2 FYNNEI. The germline V and J ends were trimmed by 4 bases and 2 bases, with 7 bases remaining between them. The CDR3 sequence is CASSAQDTDTQYF. The DNA of the CDR3 is TGTGCCAGCAGTGCACAGGACACAGATACGCAGTATTTT.

V gene TRBV7-8 combines with J gene TRBJ2-5; 7 bases map to TRBD1. Looked up from germline, CDR1 is SGHVS and CDR2 is FQNEAQ. V lost 5 bases to trimming and J lost 3 bases; unmatched junction nucleotides: 9. CDR3 length: 15 residues. The CDR3 sequence: CASSPARDREETQYF. CDR3 DNA: TGTGCCAGCAGCCCAGCGAGGGACAGAGAAGAGACCCAGTACTTC.

The chain is built from TRBV4-3 and TRBJ2-1, with a weak D call TRBD2 (6 bases). Germline CDR1 is LGHNA and CDR2 is YSLEER. The CDR3 runs to 16 residues. V dropped 0 bases and J dropped 0 bases, with 9 bases sitting between them. CDR3 amino acids: CASSQDHGSSYNEQFF. CDR3 DNA: TGCGCCAGCAGCCAAGATCACGGGAGCTCCTACAATGAGCAGTTCTTC.

V usage is TRBV29-1 and J usage is TRBJ2-1; tentatively, D is TRBD2 (5 bases). The V end was cut by 4 bases, the J end by 7 bases, with 5 bases between. The CDR3 totals 10 residues. In germline, CDR1 is SQVTM, CDR2 ANQGSEA. CDR3 nucleotides: TGCAGCGTTGTAGCGAATGAGCAGTTCTTC. Translating gives CSVVANEQFF.

On this clone itself: At the DNA level, this CDR3 is encoded by other sequences in the same sample as well. J is TRBJ1-2 and V is TRBV28; D call uncertain. In germline, CDR1 is MDHEN, CDR2 SYDVKM. The CDR3 extends over 12 amino acids. V dropped 2 bases and J dropped 4 bases, with 5 bases sitting between them. The CDR3 loop is CASSLKGYGYTF. CDR3 sequence (DNA): TGTGCCAGCAGTTTAAAGGGCTATGGCTACACCTTC.